This is a list of T cell receptor beta chains from one sample in a study of graft-versus-host responses after intestinal transplantation. The repertoire was sequenced with immunoSEQ multiplex PCR; TCRdb's copy has only in-frame clones and lacks some. The table shows tens of thousands of clones, with roughly 90% occurring only once. These receptors have no known antigen. The source was unstimulated CD8+ T cells sorted from spleen or lymph node cells, collected before intestinal transplant. All receptors derive from a human donor who received an intestinal transplant. Both conserved end residues are part of each CDR3. A D gene is named only where the DNA matches it firmly. Size is omitted from some rows. Given values are once, few, many or a class for expanded clones.

d_call: .; v_call: TRBV4-1; cdr3_length: 14; clone_size: .; j_call: TRBJ2-6; cdr3_aa: CASSPSSGANVLTF; cdr3_nt: TGCGCCAGCAGCCCCAGCTCTGGGGCCAACGTCCTGACTTTC
d_call: TRBD2; v_call: TRBV7-8; cdr3_length: 18; clone_size: few; j_call: TRBJ2-7; cdr3_aa: CASSLAPSGGAGSYEQYF; cdr3_nt: TGTGCCAGCAGCTTAGCGCCAAGCGGGGGGGCAGGGTCCTACGAGCAGTACTTC
d_call: TRBD2; v_call: TRBV2; cdr3_length: 12; clone_size: .; j_call: TRBJ2-7; cdr3_aa: CASTSGTYEQYF; cdr3_nt: TGTGCCAGCACTAGCGGTACCTACGAGCAGTACTTC
d_call: TRBD1; v_call: TRBV30; cdr3_length: 16; clone_size: .; j_call: TRBJ2-7; cdr3_aa: CAWRAGWVGTGHEQYF; cdr3_nt: TGTGCCTGGAGGGCCGGCTGGGTGGGGACAGGTCACGAGCAGTACTTC
d_call: TRBD1; v_call: TRBV9; cdr3_length: 15; clone_size: .; j_call: TRBJ1-4; cdr3_aa: CASSPLGQANEKLFF; cdr3_nt: TGTGCCAGCAGCCCCCTCGGACAGGCTAATGAAAAACTGTTTTTT
d_call: .; v_call: TRBV6-5; cdr3_length: 13; clone_size: .; j_call: TRBJ1-1; cdr3_aa: CASSKGVRTEAFF; cdr3_nt: TGTGCCAGCAGCAAAGGGGTACGGACTGAAGCTTTCTTT
d_call: .; v_call: TRBV28; cdr3_length: 16; clone_size: .; j_call: TRBJ2-7; cdr3_aa: CASSYYKTGRSYEQYF; cdr3_nt: TGTGCCAGCAGTTACTACAAGACAGGGAGGTCCTACGAGCAGTACTTC
d_call: .; v_call: TRBV11-2; cdr3_length: 14; clone_size: .; j_call: TRBJ2-7; cdr3_aa: CASSSGAGAYEQYF; cdr3_nt: TGTGCCAGCAGCTCAGGGGCTGGTGCCTACGAGCAGTACTTC
d_call: TRBD1; v_call: TRBV10-2; cdr3_length: 12; clone_size: .; j_call: TRBJ2-7; cdr3_aa: CASSGDRGGQYF; cdr3_nt: TGCGCCAGCAGTGGCGACAGGGGGGGGCAGTACTTC
d_call: .; v_call: TRBV29-1; cdr3_length: 13; clone_size: .; j_call: TRBJ1-1; cdr3_aa: CSVDTGRNTEAFF; cdr3_nt: TGCAGCGTTGACACAGGGAGGAACACTGAAGCTTTCTTT
d_call: TRBD2; v_call: TRBV11-3; cdr3_length: 13; clone_size: .; j_call: TRBJ2-3; cdr3_aa: CASSLRGVDTQYF; cdr3_nt: TGTGCCAGCAGCTTACGGGGGGTGGATACGCAGTATTTT
d_call: TRBD2; v_call: TRBV2; cdr3_length: 18; clone_size: .; j_call: TRBJ2-1; cdr3_aa: CASTPTTFLAGEGHEQFF; cdr3_nt: TGTGCCAGCACTCCTACCACATTTCTAGCGGGAGAAGGCCATGAGCAGTTCTTC
d_call: .; v_call: TRBV5-5; cdr3_length: 13; clone_size: .; j_call: TRBJ2-7; cdr3_aa: CASRTDSSYEQYF; cdr3_nt: TGTGCCAGCAGGACAGACAGCTCCTACGAGCAGTACTTC
d_call: .; v_call: TRBV19; cdr3_length: 13; clone_size: .; j_call: TRBJ1-2; cdr3_aa: CASSIGIAYGYTF; cdr3_nt: TGTGCCAGTAGTATAGGAATAGCCTATGGCTACACCTTC
d_call: TRBD1; v_call: TRBV29-1; cdr3_length: 14; clone_size: once; j_call: TRBJ1-4; cdr3_aa: CSVPGQGAREKLFF; cdr3_nt: TGCAGCGTGCCCGGACAGGGGGCGAGGGAAAAACTGTTTTTT
d_call: TRBD2; v_call: TRBV4-3; cdr3_length: 18; clone_size: .; j_call: TRBJ2-1; cdr3_aa: CASSLLTSGGRTYNEQFF; cdr3_nt: TGCGCCAGCAGCCTCCTGACTAGCGGGGGGCGTACCTACAATGAGCAGTTCTTC
d_call: TRBD1; v_call: TRBV30; cdr3_length: 13; clone_size: .; j_call: TRBJ1-2; cdr3_aa: CAWSGTGGFGYTF; cdr3_nt: TGTGCCTGGAGCGGGACAGGGGGGTTCGGCTACACCTTC
d_call: .; v_call: TRBV30; cdr3_length: 12; clone_size: .; j_call: TRBJ2-7; cdr3_aa: CAWRGSAYEQYF; cdr3_nt: TGTGCCTGGAGGGGGAGCGCCTACGAGCAGTACTTC
d_call: .; v_call: TRBV27; cdr3_length: 12; clone_size: .; j_call: TRBJ1-4; cdr3_aa: CASRSTTGKLFF; cdr3_nt: TGTGCCAGCAGGTCGACCACAGGAAAACTGTTTTTT
d_call: TRBD2; v_call: TRBV9; cdr3_length: 17; clone_size: .; j_call: TRBJ2-1; cdr3_aa: CASSVDRGSGSYNEQFF; cdr3_nt: TGTGCCAGCAGCGTAGACCGCGGGAGTGGCTCCTACAATGAGCAGTTCTTC
d_call: TRBD1; v_call: TRBV4-1; cdr3_length: 18; clone_size: .; j_call: TRBJ1-1; cdr3_aa: CASSQGGTGDGMNTEAFF; cdr3_nt: TGCGCCAGCAGCCAAGGGGGAACAGGGGATGGGATGAACACTGAAGCTTTCTTT
d_call: TRBD1; v_call: TRBV5-6; cdr3_length: 15; clone_size: .; j_call: TRBJ2-3; cdr3_aa: CASRLIQGASDTQYF; cdr3_nt: TGTGCCAGCAGACTCATCCAGGGGGCCTCAGATACGCAGTATTTT
d_call: TRBD2; v_call: TRBV9; cdr3_length: 15; clone_size: .; j_call: TRBJ2-1; cdr3_aa: CASSSSGGAGNEQFF; cdr3_nt: TGTGCCAGCAGCTCAAGCGGGGGGGCTGGAAATGAGCAGTTCTTC
d_call: .; v_call: TRBV19; cdr3_length: 15; clone_size: .; j_call: TRBJ2-2; cdr3_aa: CASSPGVGNTGELFF; cdr3_nt: TGTGCCAGTAGTCCGGGGGTAGGCAACACCGGGGAGCTGTTTTTT
d_call: TRBD1; v_call: TRBV30; cdr3_length: 14; clone_size: .; j_call: TRBJ2-7; cdr3_aa: CAWSVGQGPYEQYF; cdr3_nt: TGTGCCTGGAGCGTCGGACAGGGTCCTTACGAGCAGTACTTC
d_call: .; v_call: TRBV28; cdr3_length: 14; clone_size: .; j_call: TRBJ1-2; cdr3_aa: CASSSTGRFSGYTF; cdr3_nt: TGTGCCAGCAGTTCCACAGGTCGATTCTCCGGCTACACCTTC
d_call: .; v_call: TRBV28; cdr3_length: 17; clone_size: .; j_call: TRBJ1-5; cdr3_aa: CASSWATEGVGNQPQHF; cdr3_nt: TGTGCCAGCAGTTGGGCCACGGAAGGCGTCGGAAATCAGCCCCAGCATTTT
d_call: .; v_call: TRBV4-1; cdr3_length: 16; clone_size: .; j_call: TRBJ2-7; cdr3_aa: CASSQDHRVGKNEQYF; cdr3_nt: TGCGCCAGCAGCCAAGACCACAGGGTTGGTAAGAACGAGCAGTACTTC
d_call: .; v_call: TRBV7-9; cdr3_length: 12; clone_size: .; j_call: TRBJ2-1; cdr3_aa: CASSPTGNEQFF; cdr3_nt: TGTGCCAGCAGCCCCACCGGGAATGAGCAGTTCTTC
d_call: TRBD2; v_call: TRBV19; cdr3_length: 15; clone_size: .; j_call: TRBJ2-5; cdr3_aa: CASSPRLAGDETQYF; cdr3_nt: TGTGCCAGTAGTCCCCGACTAGCGGGAGACGAGACCCAGTACTTC
d_call: .; v_call: TRBV27; cdr3_length: 14; clone_size: .; j_call: TRBJ2-1; cdr3_aa: CASSLTSSYNEQFF; cdr3_nt: TGTGCCAGCAGCCTTACTAGTTCCTACAATGAGCAGTTCTTC
d_call: TRBD2; v_call: TRBV30; cdr3_length: 14; clone_size: .; j_call: TRBJ2-7; cdr3_aa: CAWVGGESSYEQYF; cdr3_nt: TGTGCCTGGGTCGGGGGGGAGAGCTCCTACGAGCAGTACTTC
d_call: TRBD1; v_call: TRBV5-6; cdr3_length: 14; clone_size: .; j_call: TRBJ2-5; cdr3_aa: CASSSTGGAETQYF; cdr3_nt: TGTGCCAGCAGCTCCACAGGGGGCGCCGAGACCCAGTACTTC
d_call: TRBD2; v_call: TRBV7-2; cdr3_length: 17; clone_size: .; j_call: TRBJ2-7; cdr3_aa: CASSSFGTSGRAGEQYF; cdr3_nt: TGTGCCAGCAGCTCCTTCGGGACTAGCGGGAGGGCCGGCGAGCAGTACTTC
d_call: TRBD1; v_call: TRBV27; cdr3_length: 13; clone_size: .; j_call: TRBJ1-4; cdr3_aa: CASSLSGGEKLFF; cdr3_nt: TGTGCCAGCAGTTTATCAGGGGGCGAAAAACTGTTTTTT
d_call: .; v_call: TRBV23-1; cdr3_length: 16; clone_size: .; j_call: TRBJ1-2; cdr3_aa: CASSASRGGPGRGYTF; cdr3_nt: TGCGCCAGCAGTGCCTCTCGGGGGGGCCCAGGGAGAGGCTACACCTTC
d_call: TRBD1; v_call: TRBV4-3; cdr3_length: 15; clone_size: .; j_call: TRBJ2-3; cdr3_aa: CASSQDRGPTDTQYF; cdr3_nt: TGCGCCAGCAGCCAGGACAGGGGGCCGACAGATACGCAGTATTTT
d_call: TRBD2; v_call: TRBV7-9; cdr3_length: 14; clone_size: .; j_call: TRBJ2-5; cdr3_aa: CASLEAGGLETQYF; cdr3_nt: TGTGCCAGCCTCGAGGCGGGGGGGCTAGAGACCCAGTACTTC
d_call: .; v_call: TRBV19; cdr3_length: 18; clone_size: .; j_call: TRBJ1-4; cdr3_aa: CASSISLPKDYLNEKLFF; cdr3_nt: TGTGCCAGTAGTATTAGCCTCCCAAAGGATTACCTGAATGAAAAACTGTTTTTT
d_call: TRBD2; v_call: TRBV7-9; cdr3_length: 19; clone_size: .; j_call: TRBJ2-1; cdr3_aa: CASSSRTSGSPGSYNEQFF; cdr3_nt: TGTGCCAGCAGCTCTCGGACTAGCGGGAGCCCTGGCTCCTACAATGAGCAGTTCTTC
d_call: .; v_call: TRBV19; cdr3_length: 13; clone_size: .; j_call: TRBJ1-1; cdr3_aa: CATADSLNTEAFF; cdr3_nt: TGTGCCACCGCGGACAGCTTGAACACTGAAGCTTTCTTT
d_call: TRBD1; v_call: TRBV4-3; cdr3_length: 17; clone_size: .; j_call: TRBJ1-2; cdr3_aa: CASSQDRGTGRAYGYTF; cdr3_nt: TGCGCCAGCAGCCAGGATAGGGGGACAGGGCGCGCCTATGGCTACACCTTC
d_call: .; v_call: TRBV29-1; cdr3_length: 15; clone_size: .; j_call: TRBJ2-1; cdr3_aa: CSVDNGVTLYNEQFF; cdr3_nt: TGCAGCGTTGATAACGGGGTAACCCTCTACAATGAGCAGTTCTTC
d_call: .; v_call: TRBV4-2; cdr3_length: 15; clone_size: .; j_call: TRBJ2-5; cdr3_aa: CASSQEVTELQTQYF; cdr3_nt: TGTGCCAGCAGCCAAGAGGTTACCGAGTTGCAGACCCAGTACTTC
d_call: .; v_call: TRBV7-3; cdr3_length: 14; clone_size: .; j_call: TRBJ2-3; cdr3_aa: CASSLREGTDTQYF; cdr3_nt: TGTGCCAGCAGCTTAAGGGAGGGCACAGATACGCAGTATTTT
d_call: TRBD1; v_call: TRBV7-3; cdr3_length: 13; clone_size: .; j_call: TRBJ2-7; cdr3_aa: CASSSRQGGEQYF; cdr3_nt: TGTGCCAGCAGCTCCAGACAGGGGGGTGAGCAGTACTTC
d_call: .; v_call: TRBV15; cdr3_length: 15; clone_size: .; j_call: TRBJ1-1; cdr3_aa: CATLGSDSLGTEAFF; cdr3_nt: TGTGCCACCTTGGGGAGTGATTCTTTGGGCACTGAAGCTTTCTTT
d_call: TRBD2; v_call: TRBV27; cdr3_length: 17; clone_size: .; j_call: TRBJ2-7; cdr3_aa: CASSLKSGRAYSYEQYF; cdr3_nt: TGTGCCAGCAGTTTAAAGAGCGGGAGGGCGTACTCCTACGAGCAGTACTTC
d_call: .; v_call: TRBV27; cdr3_length: 13; clone_size: .; j_call: TRBJ2-5; cdr3_aa: CASSLKLFETQYF; cdr3_nt: TGTGCCAGCAGTTTAAAGCTATTCGAGACCCAGTACTTC
d_call: .; v_call: TRBV4-1; cdr3_length: 12; clone_size: .; j_call: TRBJ1-4; cdr3_aa: CASSQGGEKLFF; cdr3_nt: TGCGCCAGCAGCCAAGGAGGGGAAAAACTGTTTTTT
d_call: .; v_call: TRBV5-6; cdr3_length: 14; clone_size: .; j_call: TRBJ2-7; cdr3_aa: CASRPLTGYYEQYF; cdr3_nt: TGTGCCAGCAGACCTCTAACAGGATACTACGAGCAGTACTTC
d_call: .; v_call: TRBV7-6; cdr3_length: 13; clone_size: .; j_call: TRBJ2-7; cdr3_aa: CASSSGTSYEQYF; cdr3_nt: TGTGCCAGCAGCTCGGGAACCTCCTACGAGCAGTACTTC
d_call: .; v_call: TRBV15; cdr3_length: 14; clone_size: .; j_call: TRBJ2-1; cdr3_aa: CATSVRDKYNEQFF; cdr3_nt: TGTGCCACCAGCGTACGGGACAAATACAATGAGCAGTTCTTC
d_call: .; v_call: TRBV30; cdr3_length: 14; clone_size: .; j_call: TRBJ1-1; cdr3_aa: CAWTIGVQNTEAFF; cdr3_nt: TGTGCCTGGACGATCGGAGTACAGAACACTGAAGCTTTCTTT
d_call: TRBD1; v_call: TRBV4-1; cdr3_length: 16; clone_size: .; j_call: TRBJ2-7; cdr3_aa: CASSQVETGVFDEQYF; cdr3_nt: TGCGCCAGCAGCCAAGTGGAGACAGGGGTCTTCGACGAGCAGTACTTC
d_call: .; v_call: TRBV7-6; cdr3_length: 17; clone_size: .; j_call: TRBJ2-1; cdr3_aa: CASSSRGPGPAYNEQFF; cdr3_nt: TGTGCCAGCAGCTCCAGGGGACCGGGACCAGCCTACAATGAGCAGTTCTTC
d_call: .; v_call: TRBV27; cdr3_length: 15; clone_size: .; j_call: TRBJ2-3; cdr3_aa: CASSLEYRPADTQYF; cdr3_nt: TGTGCCAGCAGTTTGGAGTATCGGCCGGCAGATACGCAGTATTTT
d_call: TRBD2; v_call: TRBV29-1; cdr3_length: 17; clone_size: .; j_call: TRBJ2-1; cdr3_aa: CSVDGVWGRGSYNEQFF; cdr3_nt: TGCAGCGTTGATGGTGTATGGGGGAGGGGTTCCTACAATGAGCAGTTCTTC
d_call: TRBD1; v_call: TRBV7-2; cdr3_length: 13; clone_size: once; j_call: TRBJ2-2; cdr3_aa: CANTGVLTGELFF; cdr3_nt: TGTGCCAACACAGGGGTTCTCACCGGGGAGCTGTTTTTT
d_call: .; v_call: TRBV5-4; cdr3_length: 15; clone_size: .; j_call: TRBJ2-1; cdr3_aa: CASSLWGAAYNEQFF; cdr3_nt: TGTGCCAGCAGCTTGTGGGGAGCGGCGTACAATGAGCAGTTCTTC